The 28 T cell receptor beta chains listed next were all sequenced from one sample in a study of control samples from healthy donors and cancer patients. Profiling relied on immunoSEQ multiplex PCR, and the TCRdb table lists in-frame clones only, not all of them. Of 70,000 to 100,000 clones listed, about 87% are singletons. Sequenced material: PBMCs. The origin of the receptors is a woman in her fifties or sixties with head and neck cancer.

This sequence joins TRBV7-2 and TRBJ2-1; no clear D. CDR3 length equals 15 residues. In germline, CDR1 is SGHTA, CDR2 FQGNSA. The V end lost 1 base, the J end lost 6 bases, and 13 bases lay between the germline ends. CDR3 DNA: TGTGCCAGCAGCTTAGGAGGTGTGGGCGGCAATGAGCAGTTCTTC. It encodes CASSLGGVGGNEQFF.

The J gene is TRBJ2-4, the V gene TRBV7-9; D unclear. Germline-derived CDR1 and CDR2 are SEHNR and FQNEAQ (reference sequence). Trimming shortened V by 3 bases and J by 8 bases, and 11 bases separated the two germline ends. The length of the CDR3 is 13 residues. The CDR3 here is CASSLVTRDIQYF. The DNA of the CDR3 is TGTGCCAGCAGCTTGGTGACTCGGGACATTCAGTACTTC.

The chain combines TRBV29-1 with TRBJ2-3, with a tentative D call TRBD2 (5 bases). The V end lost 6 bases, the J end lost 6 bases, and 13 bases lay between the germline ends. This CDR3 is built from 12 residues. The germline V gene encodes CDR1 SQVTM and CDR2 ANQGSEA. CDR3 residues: CSVLAVGDTQYF. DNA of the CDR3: TGCAGCGTGCTAGCAGTGGGGGATACGCAGTATTTT.

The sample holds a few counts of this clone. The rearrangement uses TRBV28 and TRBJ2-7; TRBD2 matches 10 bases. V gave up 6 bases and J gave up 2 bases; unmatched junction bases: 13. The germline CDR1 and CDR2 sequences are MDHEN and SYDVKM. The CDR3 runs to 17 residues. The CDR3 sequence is CASSQAGLAPRAYEQYF. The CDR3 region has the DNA TGTGCCAGCAGCCAAGCGGGACTAGCGCCTCGAGCCTACGAGCAGTACTTC. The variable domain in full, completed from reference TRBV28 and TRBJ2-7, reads DVKVTQSSRYLVKRTGEKVFLECVQDMDHENMFWYRQDPGLGLRLIYFSYDVKMKEKGDIPEGYSVSREKKERFSLILESASTNQTSMYLCASSQAGLAPRAYEQYFGPGTRLTVT.

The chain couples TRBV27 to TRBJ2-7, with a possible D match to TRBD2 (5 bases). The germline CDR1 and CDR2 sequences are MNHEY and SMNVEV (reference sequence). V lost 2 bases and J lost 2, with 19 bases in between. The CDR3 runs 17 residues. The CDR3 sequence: CASSLRASRGIAYEQYF. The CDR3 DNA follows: TGTGCCAGCAGTTTACGAGCTAGCCGGGGAATAGCCTACGAGCAGTACTTC.

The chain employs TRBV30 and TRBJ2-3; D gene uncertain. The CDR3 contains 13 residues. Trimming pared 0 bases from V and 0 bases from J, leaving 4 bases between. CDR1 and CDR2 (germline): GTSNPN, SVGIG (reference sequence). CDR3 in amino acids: CAWSVASTDTQYF. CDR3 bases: TGTGCCTGGAGTGTGGCTAGCACAGATACGCAGTATTTT.

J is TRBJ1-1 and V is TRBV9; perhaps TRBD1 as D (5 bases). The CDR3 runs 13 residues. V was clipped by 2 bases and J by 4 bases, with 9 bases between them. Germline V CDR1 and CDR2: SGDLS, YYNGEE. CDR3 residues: CASSVSGGTEAFF. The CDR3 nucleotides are TGTGCCAGCAGCGTTTCCGGGGGCACTGAAGCTTTCTTT.

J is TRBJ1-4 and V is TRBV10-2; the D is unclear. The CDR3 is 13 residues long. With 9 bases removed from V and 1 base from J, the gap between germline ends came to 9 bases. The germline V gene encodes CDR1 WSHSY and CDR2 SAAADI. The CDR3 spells CASRGLTNEKLFF. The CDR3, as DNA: TGCGCCAGTAGAGGGTTAACTAATGAAAAACTGTTTTTT.

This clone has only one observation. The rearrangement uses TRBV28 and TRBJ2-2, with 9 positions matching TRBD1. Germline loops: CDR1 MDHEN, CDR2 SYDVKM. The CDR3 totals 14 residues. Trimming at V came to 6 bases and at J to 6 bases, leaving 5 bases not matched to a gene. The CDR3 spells CASREGQGSGELFF. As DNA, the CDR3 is TGTGCCAGCAGAGAGGGACAGGGATCCGGGGAGCTGTTTTTT.

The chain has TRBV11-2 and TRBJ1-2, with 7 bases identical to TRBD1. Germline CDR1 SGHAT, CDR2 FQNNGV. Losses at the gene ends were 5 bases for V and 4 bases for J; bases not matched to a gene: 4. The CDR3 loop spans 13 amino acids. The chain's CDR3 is CASSLPGGYGYTF. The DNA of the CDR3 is TGTGCCAGCAGCCTCCCAGGGGGCTATGGCTACACCTTC.

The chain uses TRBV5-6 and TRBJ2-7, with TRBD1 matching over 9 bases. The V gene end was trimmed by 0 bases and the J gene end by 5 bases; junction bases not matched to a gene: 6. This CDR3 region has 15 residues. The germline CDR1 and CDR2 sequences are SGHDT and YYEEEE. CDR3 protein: CASSLVGQGSNEQYF. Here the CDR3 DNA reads TGTGCCAGCAGCTTGGTCGGACAGGGGAGTAACGAGCAGTACTTC.

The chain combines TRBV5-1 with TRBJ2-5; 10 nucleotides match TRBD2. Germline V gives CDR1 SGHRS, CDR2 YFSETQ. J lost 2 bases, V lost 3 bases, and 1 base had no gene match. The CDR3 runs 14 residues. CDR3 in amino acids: CASSSGLAQETQYF. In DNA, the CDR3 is TGCGCCAGCAGCTCGGGACTAGCGCAAGAGACCCAGTACTTC.

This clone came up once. CDR3 sequence (DNA): TGTGCCAGCAGTACCGCGGGACACCCCTACGAGCAGTACTTC. Its translation: CASSTAGHPYEQYF. V usage is TRBV6-5 and J usage is TRBJ2-7, with D possibly called TRBD1 or TRBD2 (6 bases each). The germline CDR1 and CDR2 sequences are MNHEY and SVGAGI. This CDR3 comprises 14 residues. Trimming took 5 bases from V and 2 from J, leaving 13 bases between them.

The CDR3 DNA reads TGTGCCAGTAGGCAGGGTTTTTTGAACACTGAAGCTTTCTTT. Its protein is CASRQGFLNTEAFF. This chain links TRBV19 with TRBJ1-1; the D gene is possibly TRBD1 (5 bases). The CDR3 is made up of 14 amino acids. Trimming left V 6 bases short and J 0 bases short, with 11 bases between. Looked up from germline, CDR1 is LNHDA and CDR2 is SQIVND (reference sequence). Complete variable domain (other parts from reference TRBV19 and TRBJ1-1): DGGITQSPKYLFRKEGQNVTLSCEQNLNHDAMYWYRQDPGQGLRLIYYSQIVNDFQKGDIAEGYSVSREKKESFPLTVTSAQKNPTAFYLCASRQGFLNTEAFFGQGTRLTVV.

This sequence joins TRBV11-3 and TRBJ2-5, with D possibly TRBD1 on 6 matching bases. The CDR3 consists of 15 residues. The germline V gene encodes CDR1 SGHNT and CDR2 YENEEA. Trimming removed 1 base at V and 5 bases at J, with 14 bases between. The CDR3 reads CASSLGGRAGETQYF. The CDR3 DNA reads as TGTGCCAGCAGCTTAGGGGGGCGGGCTGGGGAGACCCAGTACTTC. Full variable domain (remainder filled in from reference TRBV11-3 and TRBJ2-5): EAGVVQSPRYKIIEKKQPVAFWCNPISGHNTLYWYLQNLGQGPELLIRYENEEAVDDSQLPKDRFSAERLKGVDSTLKIQPAELGDSAVYLCASSLGGRAGETQYFGPGTRLLVL.

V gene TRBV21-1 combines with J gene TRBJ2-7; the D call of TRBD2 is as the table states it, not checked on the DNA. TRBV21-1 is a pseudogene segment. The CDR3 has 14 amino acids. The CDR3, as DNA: TGTGCCAGCAGCAAAGTGGGGGAGGGTTACGAGCAGTACTTC. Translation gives CASSKVGEGYEQYF.

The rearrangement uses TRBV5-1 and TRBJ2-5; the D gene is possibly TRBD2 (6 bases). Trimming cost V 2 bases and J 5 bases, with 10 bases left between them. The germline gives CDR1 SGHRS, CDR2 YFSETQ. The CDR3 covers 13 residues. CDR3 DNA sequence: TGCGCCAGCAGCTTCGGCGGGGAGGAGACCCAGTACTTC. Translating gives CASSFGGEETQYF.

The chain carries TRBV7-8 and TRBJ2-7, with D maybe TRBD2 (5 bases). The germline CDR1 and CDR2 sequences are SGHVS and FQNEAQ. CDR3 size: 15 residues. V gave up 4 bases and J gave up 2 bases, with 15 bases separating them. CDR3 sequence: CASSYRDEGTYEQYF. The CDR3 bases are TGTGCCAGCAGCTATCGTGATGAGGGCACCTACGAGCAGTACTTC. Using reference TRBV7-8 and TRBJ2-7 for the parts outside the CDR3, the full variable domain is GAGVSQSPRYKVAKRGQDVALRCDPISGHVSLFWYQQALGQGPEFLTYFQNEAQLDKSGLPSDRFFAERPEGSVSTLKIQRTQQEDSAVYLCASSYRDEGTYEQYFGPGTRLTVT.

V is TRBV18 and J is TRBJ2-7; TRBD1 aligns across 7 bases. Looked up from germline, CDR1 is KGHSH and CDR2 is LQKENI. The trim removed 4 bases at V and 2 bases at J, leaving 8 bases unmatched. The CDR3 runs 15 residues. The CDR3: CASSQTGTDTYEQYF. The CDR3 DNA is TGTGCCAGCTCACAGACCGGGACAGACACCTACGAGCAGTACTTC.

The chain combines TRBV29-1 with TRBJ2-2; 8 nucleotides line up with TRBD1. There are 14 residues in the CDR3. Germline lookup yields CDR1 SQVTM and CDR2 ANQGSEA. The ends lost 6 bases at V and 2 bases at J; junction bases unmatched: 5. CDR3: CSVWTGLNTGELFF. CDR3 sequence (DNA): TGCAGCGTCTGGACAGGGCTAAACACCGGGGAGCTGTTTTTT.

CDR3 residues: CASIRGAGPDTQYF. In nucleotides, the CDR3 is TGTGCCAGCATCAGGGGCGCGGGACCAGATACGCAGTATTTT. The gene calls are TRBV6-5 and TRBJ2-3, with D possibly called TRBD1 or TRBD2 (6 bases each). This CDR3 has 14 residues. V shed 7 bases and J shed 4 bases, with 15 bases lying between them. In germline, CDR1 is MNHEY, CDR2 SVGAGI.

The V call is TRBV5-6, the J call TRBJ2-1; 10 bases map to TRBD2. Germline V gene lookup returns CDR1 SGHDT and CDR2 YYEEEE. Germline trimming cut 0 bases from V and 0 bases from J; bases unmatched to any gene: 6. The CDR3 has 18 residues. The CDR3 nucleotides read TGTGCCAGCAGCTTGGGACTAGCGGGCCAGAGCTCCTACAATGAGCAGTTCTTC. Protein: CASSLGLAGQSSYNEQFF.

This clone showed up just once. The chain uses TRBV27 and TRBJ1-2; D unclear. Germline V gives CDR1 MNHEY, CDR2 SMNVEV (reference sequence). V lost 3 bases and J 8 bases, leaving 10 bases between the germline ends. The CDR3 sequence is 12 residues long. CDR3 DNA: TGTGCCAGCAGTTTCTTGACGGGGGGCTACACCTTC. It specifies CASSFLTGGYTF.

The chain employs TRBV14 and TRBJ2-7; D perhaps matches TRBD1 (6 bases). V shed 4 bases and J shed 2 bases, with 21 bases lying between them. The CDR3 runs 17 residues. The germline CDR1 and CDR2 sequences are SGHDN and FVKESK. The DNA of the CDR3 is TGTGCCAGCAGCCCCTATGGGGGCCCAGTCTACGCCTACGAGCAGTACTTC. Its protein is CASSPYGGPVYAYEQYF.

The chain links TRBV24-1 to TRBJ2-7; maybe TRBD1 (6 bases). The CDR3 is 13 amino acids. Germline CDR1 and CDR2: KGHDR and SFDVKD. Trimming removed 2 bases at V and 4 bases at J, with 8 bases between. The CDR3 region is CATSDSGVYEQYF. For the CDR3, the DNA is TGTGCCACCAGTGATTCAGGGGTGTACGAGCAGTACTTC.

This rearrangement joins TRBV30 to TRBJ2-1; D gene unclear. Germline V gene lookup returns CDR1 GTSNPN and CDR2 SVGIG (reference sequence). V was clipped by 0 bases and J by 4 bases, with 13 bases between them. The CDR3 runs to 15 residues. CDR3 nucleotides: TGTGCCTGGAGTGTACCCCAGAACCAGTACAATGAGCAGTTCTTC. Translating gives CAWSVPQNQYNEQFF.

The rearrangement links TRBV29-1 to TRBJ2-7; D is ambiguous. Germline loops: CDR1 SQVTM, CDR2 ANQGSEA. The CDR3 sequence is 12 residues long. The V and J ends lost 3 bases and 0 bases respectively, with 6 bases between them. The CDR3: CSVDGTSYEQYF. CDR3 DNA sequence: TGCAGCGTTGATGGTACCTCCTACGAGCAGTACTTC.

For the CDR3, the DNA is TGTGCCAGCAGCTTACGCGGGGCCCCCAATCAGCCCCAGCATTTT. Its translation is CASSLRGAPNQPQHF. V gene TRBV11-2 combines with J gene TRBJ1-5, with D possibly matching TRBD1 (5 bases). Germline CDR1 SGHAT, CDR2 FQNNGV. The CDR3 consists of 15 residues. V was pared by 2 bases and J by 3 bases, with 11 bases between.